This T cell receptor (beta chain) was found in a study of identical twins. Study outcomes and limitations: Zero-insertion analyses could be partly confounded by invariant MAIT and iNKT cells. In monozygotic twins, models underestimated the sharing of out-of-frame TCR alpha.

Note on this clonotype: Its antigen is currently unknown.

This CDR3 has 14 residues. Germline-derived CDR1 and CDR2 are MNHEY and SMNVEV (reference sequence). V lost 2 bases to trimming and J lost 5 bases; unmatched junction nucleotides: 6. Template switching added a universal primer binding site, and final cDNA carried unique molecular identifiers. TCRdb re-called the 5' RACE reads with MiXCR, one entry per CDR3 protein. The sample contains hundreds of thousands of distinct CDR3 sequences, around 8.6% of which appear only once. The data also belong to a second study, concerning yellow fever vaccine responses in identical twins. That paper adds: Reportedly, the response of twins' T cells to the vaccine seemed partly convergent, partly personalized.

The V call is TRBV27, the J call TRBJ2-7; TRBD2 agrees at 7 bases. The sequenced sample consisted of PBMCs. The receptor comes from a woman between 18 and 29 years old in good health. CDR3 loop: CASSLRGVGDEQYF. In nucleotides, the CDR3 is TGTGCCAGCAGTTTACGGGGGGTCGGGGACGAGCAGTACTTC.